This T cell receptor (beta chain) was sequenced during a study of cytomegalovirus exposure and HLA in healthy donors. The study's findings and limits: Reports described diagnosis of cytomegalovirus status by the classifier as highly specific and sensitive. In a later analysis, about 17,000 TCR beta sequences were associated with HLA alleles at 0.05 false discovery rate. More clonal expansion characterized HLA-associated TCR beta chains than equally common others in a later analysis.

Per the germline V gene, CDR1 is LNHDA and CDR2 is SQIVND (reference sequence). The CDR3 spans 17 residues. The J segment lost 4 bases and the V segment lost 7 bases, leaving 11 bases of the junction unmatched. With regard to this clone: Its antigen is undetermined.

Primers for the PCR totalled 60 Vbeta and 13 Jbeta. Using immunoSEQ multiplex PCR, the repertoire was profiled, and TCRdb retains in-frame clones only, with some absent. The data hold 100,000 to 150,000 clones, with approximately 83% observed a single time. Every donor was a healthy person donating bone marrow. The sequenced material came from PBMCs. The receptor comes from a middle-aged woman in good health and CMV-seropositive. The chain couples TRBV19 to TRBJ2-2, with 11 bases aligning to TRBD1. The CDR3 DNA sequence: TGTGCCAGTACCACAACGTCGGACAGGGGGCGCACCGGGGAGCTGTTTTTT. Translating it yields CASTTTSDRGRTGELFF.